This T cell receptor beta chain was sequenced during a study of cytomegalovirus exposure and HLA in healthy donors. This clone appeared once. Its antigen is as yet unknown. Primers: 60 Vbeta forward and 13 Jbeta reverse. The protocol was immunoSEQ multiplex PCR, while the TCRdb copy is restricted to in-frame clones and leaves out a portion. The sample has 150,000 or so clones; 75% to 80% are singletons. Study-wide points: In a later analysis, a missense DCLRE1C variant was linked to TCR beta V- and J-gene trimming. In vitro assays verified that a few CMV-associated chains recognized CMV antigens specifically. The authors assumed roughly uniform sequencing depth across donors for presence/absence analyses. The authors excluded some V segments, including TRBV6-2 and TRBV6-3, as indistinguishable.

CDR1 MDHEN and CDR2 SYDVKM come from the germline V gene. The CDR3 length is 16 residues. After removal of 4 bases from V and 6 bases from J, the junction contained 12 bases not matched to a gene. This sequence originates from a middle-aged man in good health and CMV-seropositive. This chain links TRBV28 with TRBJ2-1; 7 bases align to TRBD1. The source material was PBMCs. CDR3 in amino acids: CASSSISQGTFNEQFF. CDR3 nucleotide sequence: TGTGCCAGCAGTTCTATTTCACAGGGGACCTTCAATGAGCAGTTCTTC.